This T cell receptor (beta chain) appears in the sequencing data of a study of low-dose radiotherapy and immunotherapy resistance in tumors. Looking at the study overall: Cohort 1 received 0.5 Gy per fraction every 2 weeks, totaling 6.5 Gy. With cycle 1 day 1 as the start, patients took oral aspirin 300 mg daily for four cycles. Treatment of Cohort 2 consisted of 1 Gy per fraction every two weeks, amounting to 13 Gy over 26 weeks.

This clonotype was seen at least ten times. First-strand cDNA relied on TRAV- and TRBV-specific primers spanning alpha and beta chains. A constant-region primer paired with the V-primer adapter amplified TCRs over about 19 PCR cycles. MiXCR, applied by TCRdb to the reads, yields one record per CDR3 protein. The profile covers approximately 80,000 distinct CDR3 sequences, with less than 20% appearing a single time and 1.4% to 1.5% taken by the ten largest. Time point defined: after trial treatment. The treatment is: LDRT plus nivolumab, ipilimumab, low-dose cyclophosphamide and aspirin (RACIN trial). The study gave donors nivolumab, ipilimumab, aspirin, low-dose cyclophosphamide and low-dose radiotherapy. The sequencing here drew on PBMCs, taken after low-dose radiotherapy plus immunotherapy. The receptor's source is a male donor with prostate cancer.

Written as DNA, the CDR3 is TGCAGCGTTGACGGACGGGACTATGGCTACACCTTC. It specifies CSVDGRDYGYTF. The chain joins TRBV29-1 to TRBJ1-2; no clear D. Germline loops: CDR1 SQVTM, CDR2 ANQGSEA. Between the trimmed V and J ends, which lost 3 bases and 3 bases, there was a span of 8 bases. The length of the CDR3 is 12 residues.